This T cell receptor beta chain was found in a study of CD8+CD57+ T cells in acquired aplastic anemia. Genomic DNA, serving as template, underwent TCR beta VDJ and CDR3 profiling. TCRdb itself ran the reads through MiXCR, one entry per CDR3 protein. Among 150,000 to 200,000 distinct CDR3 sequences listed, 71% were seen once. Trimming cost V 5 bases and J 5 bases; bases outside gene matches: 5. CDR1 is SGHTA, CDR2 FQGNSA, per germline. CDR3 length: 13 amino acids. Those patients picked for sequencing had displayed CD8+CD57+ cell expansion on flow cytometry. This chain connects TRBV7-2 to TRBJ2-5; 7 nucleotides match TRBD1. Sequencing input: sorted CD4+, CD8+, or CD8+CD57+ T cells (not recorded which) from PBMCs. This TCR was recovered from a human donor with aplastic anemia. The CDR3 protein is CASSPDRRETQYF. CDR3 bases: TGTGCCAGCAGCCCGGACAGGCGGGAGACCCAGTACTTC.